This TCR beta chain appears in the sequencing data of a study of CD8 T cells in Susac syndrome. Trimming removed 3 bases at V and 0 bases at J, with 3 bases between. CDR3 length: 12 residues. CDR1 GTSNPN and CDR2 SVGIG come from the germline V gene (reference sequence). A quantity of roughly 0.5 to 1 ug RNA underwent reverse transcription using random hexamers. Coverage of TCR beta CDR3 amplification by immunoSEQ multiplex PCR extended to 54 Vbeta and 13 Jbeta. TCRdb reanalysed the immunoSEQ multiplex PCR reads using MiXCR and keeps one entry per CDR3 protein. The profile shows approximately 200,000 distinct CDR3 sequences, 90% to 97% of them singletons. Negative isolation was applied to CD8+ and CD4+ T cells, and FACS enrichment was applied to TEMRA cells.

Sequencing was done on a sample of CD4+ T cells from PBMCs. The V call is TRBV30, the J call TRBJ1-3; D not resolved. The TCR originated in a human donor with multiple sclerosis. The CDR3 region has the DNA TGTGCCTGGAGCGTCTCTGGAAACACCATATATTTT. It yields the protein CAWSVSGNTIYF.